Below are 2 T cell receptor beta chains sequenced from a single sample in a study of CD8+ T cells in alopecia areata. Following RNA extraction, reverse transcription yielded cDNA that acted as the sequencing template. TCRdb's copy holds only in-frame clones and misses some; the assay was immunoSEQ multiplex PCR. Here the sample spans about 120,000 clones, almost 50% being singletons. The sample in question was CD8+ T cells sorted from blood, obtained at week 0. These receptor sequences come from a human donor with alopecia areata.

This clone appeared a few times. The rearrangement links TRBV30 to TRBJ1-2; the D is unclear. V was cut by 3 bases and J by 8 bases, with 10 bases left in between. This CDR3 contains 11 residues. Germline V gene data show CDR1 as GTSNPN and CDR2 as SVGIG (reference sequence). CDR3 coding DNA: TGTGCCTGGAGGGGTCCGCCGGGCTACACCTTC. This translates into CAWRGPPGYTF.

V is TRBV10-3 and J is TRBJ2-7, with unresolved D. Deletions cut 2 bases from V and 5 bases from J, with 7 bases between. In germline, CDR1 is ENHRY, CDR2 SYGVKD. CDR3 size: 12 residues. The CDR3 is CAISEGINEQYF. DNA for the CDR3: TGTGCCATCAGTGAGGGGATCAACGAGCAGTACTTC.